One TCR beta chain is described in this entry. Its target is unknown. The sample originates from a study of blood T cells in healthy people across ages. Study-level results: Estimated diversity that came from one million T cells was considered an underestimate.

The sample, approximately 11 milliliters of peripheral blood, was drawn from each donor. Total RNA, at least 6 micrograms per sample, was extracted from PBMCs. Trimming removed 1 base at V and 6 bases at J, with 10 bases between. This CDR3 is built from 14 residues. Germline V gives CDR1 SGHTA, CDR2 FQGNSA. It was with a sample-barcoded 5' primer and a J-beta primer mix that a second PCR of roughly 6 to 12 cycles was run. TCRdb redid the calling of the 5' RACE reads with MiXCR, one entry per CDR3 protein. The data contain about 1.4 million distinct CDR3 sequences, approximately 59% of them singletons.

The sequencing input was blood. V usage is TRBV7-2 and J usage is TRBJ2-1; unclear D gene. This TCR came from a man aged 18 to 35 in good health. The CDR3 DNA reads TGTGCCAGCAGCTTAGGGATAAGAGGCAATGAGCAGTTCTTC. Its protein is CASSLGIRGNEQFF.